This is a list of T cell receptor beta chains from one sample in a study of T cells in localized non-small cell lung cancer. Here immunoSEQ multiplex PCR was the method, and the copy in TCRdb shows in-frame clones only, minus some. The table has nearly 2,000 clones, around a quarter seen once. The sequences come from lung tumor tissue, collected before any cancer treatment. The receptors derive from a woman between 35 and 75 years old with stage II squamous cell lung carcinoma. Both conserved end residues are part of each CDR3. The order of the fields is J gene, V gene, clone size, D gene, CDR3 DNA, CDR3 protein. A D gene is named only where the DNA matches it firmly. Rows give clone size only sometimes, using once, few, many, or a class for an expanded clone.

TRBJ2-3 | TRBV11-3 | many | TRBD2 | TGTGCCAGCAGCTCCCAGCGGGAGGGCACAGATACGCAGTATTTT | CASSSQREGTDTQYF
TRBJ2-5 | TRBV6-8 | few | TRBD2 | TGTGCCAGCAGTTACTCGAGGACTAGCGTCTCAGGGGGGAGGGAGACCCAGTACTTC | CASSYSRTSVSGGRETQYF
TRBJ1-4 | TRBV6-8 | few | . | TGTGCCAGCAGAGTCGATGGAGGGAGGGGCGAAAAACTGTTTTTT | CASRVDGGRGEKLFF
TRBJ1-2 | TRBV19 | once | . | TGTGCCAGTAGTTCCGGTTATGGCTACACCTTC | CASSSGYGYTF
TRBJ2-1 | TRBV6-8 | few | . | TGTGCCAGCAGTTACGCACCCCAAAAGCCCTACAATGAGCAGTTCTTC | CASSYAPQKPYNEQFF
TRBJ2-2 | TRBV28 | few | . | TGTGCCAGCAGGTTGGGGCGCAGTGGAGGCGGGGAGCTGTTTTTT | CASRLGRSGGGELFF
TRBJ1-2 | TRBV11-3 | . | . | TGTGCCAGCAGCTTAGTTTCCGGGGGATTGGATGGCTACACCTTC | CASSLVSGGLDGYTF
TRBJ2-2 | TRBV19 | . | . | TGTGCCAGTAGTAACCCGAACACCGGGGAGCTGTTTTTT | CASSNPNTGELFF
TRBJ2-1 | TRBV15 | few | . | TGTGCCACCAGCAGAGACAGGACCCCAGGGAGTCCGTTCTTC | CATSRDRTPGSPFF
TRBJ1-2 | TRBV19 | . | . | TGTGCCAGTAGTATAGAGGTTATGGGGGCAGGCGACTATGGCTACACCTTC | CASSIEVMGAGDYGYTF
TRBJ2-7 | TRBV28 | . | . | TGTGCCAGCAGTTATTATCAGGGTGGCTACGAGCAGTACTTC | CASSYYQGGYEQYF
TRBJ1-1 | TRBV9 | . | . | TGTGCCAGCAGCGTAGGAGGGTCCGGTGGGACTGAAGCTTTCTTT | CASSVGGSGGTEAFF
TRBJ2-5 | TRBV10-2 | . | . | TGCGCCAGCGGACATAACTTAGAGACCCAGTACTTC | CASGHNLETQYF
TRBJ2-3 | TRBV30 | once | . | TGTGCCTGGAGGCGGATCGGCGGCACAGATACGCAGTATTTT | CAWRRIGGTDTQYF
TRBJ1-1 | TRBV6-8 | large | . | TGTGCCAGCAGTAGGACAGCGAACACTGAAGCTTTCTTT | CASSRTANTEAFF